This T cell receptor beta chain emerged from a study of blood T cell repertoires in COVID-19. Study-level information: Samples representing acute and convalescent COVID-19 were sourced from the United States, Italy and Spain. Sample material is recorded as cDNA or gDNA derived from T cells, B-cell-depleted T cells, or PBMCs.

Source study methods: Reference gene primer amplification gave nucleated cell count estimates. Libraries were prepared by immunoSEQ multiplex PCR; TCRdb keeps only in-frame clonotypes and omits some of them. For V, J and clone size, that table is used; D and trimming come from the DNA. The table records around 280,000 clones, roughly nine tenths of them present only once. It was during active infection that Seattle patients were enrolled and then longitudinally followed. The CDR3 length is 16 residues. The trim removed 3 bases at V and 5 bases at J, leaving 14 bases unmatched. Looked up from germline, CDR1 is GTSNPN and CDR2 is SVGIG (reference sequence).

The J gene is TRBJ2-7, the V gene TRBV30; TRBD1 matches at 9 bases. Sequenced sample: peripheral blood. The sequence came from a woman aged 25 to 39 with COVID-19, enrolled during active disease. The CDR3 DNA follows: TGTGCCTGGAGAGCAGTAAGCGGGACAGGGAGGCACGAGCAGTACTTC. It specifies CAWRAVSGTGRHEQYF.